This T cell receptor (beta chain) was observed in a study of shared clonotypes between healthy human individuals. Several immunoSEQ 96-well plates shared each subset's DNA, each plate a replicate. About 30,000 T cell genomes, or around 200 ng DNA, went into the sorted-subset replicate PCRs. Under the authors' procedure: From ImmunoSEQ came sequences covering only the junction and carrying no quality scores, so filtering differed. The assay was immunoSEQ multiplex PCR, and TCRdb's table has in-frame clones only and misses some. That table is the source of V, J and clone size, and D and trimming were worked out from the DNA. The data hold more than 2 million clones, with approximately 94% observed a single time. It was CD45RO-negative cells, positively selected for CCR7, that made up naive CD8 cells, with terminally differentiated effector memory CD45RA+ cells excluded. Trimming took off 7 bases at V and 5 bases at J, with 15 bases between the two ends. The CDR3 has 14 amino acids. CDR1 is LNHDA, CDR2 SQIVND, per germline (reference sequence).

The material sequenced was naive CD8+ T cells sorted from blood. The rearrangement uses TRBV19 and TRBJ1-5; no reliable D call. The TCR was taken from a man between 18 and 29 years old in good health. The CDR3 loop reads CASTIDGEDQPQHF. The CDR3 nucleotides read TGTGCCAGTACCATAGACGGGGAGGATCAGCCCCAGCATTTT.